This record looks at one T cell receptor beta chain sequence and its context. Its antigen is currently unknown. Germline CDR1 reads MNHGY; CDR2 reads SAAAGT. V gave up 10 bases and J gave up 1 base; unmatched junction bases: 13. The CDR3 consists of 16 residues. This specimen comes from a study of sequential checkpoint blockade in melanoma. Study-level points and caveats: Rising tumor T-cell fraction and clonality meant about 30 times likelier benefit. Mutational load did not correlate with tumor T-cell fraction or clonality.

Regarding treatment: randomized to nivolumab then ipilimumab (arm A) or the reverse (arm B). Data came from immunoSEQ multiplex PCR; TCRdb stores just in-frame clones and leaves some out. Seen here are around 2,700 clones, 22% observed once, and the top ten hold approximately 18%. The TCR comes from a human donor with melanoma. Sequencing used tumor tissue (inferred from file names), obtained from a patient given nivolumab and ipilimumab in sequence. J is TRBJ1-1 and V is TRBV6-8; 9 bases are shared with TRBD1. CDR3 bases: TGTGCCATCAGCTCCGGGACAGGGTCGGCGAACACTGAAGCTTTCTTT. This sequence encodes CAISSGTGSANTEAFF.